This T cell receptor beta chain was profiled in a study of shared clonotypes between healthy human individuals. Sequencing used immunoSEQ multiplex PCR; TCRdb keeps in-frame clones, though not all of them. The repertoire holds about 2.4 million clones, with roughly 93% as singletons. General observations from the study: Investigators collected only blood, and repertoires in tissues likely differ. Generally, naive subsets (rather than memory subsets) showed larger estimated richness. Generation probability values for non-shared clonotypes were lower than those for clonotypes shared by all four donors.

Germline V gene sequence: CDR1 SGHRS, CDR2 YFSETQ. This CDR3 region has 11 residues. Between the trimmed V and J ends, which lost 0 bases and 5 bases, there was a span of 3 bases. Concerning this clone itself: Its specificity is not known. The same CDR3 arises from other DNA sequences in this sample as well.

Sequenced sample: naive CD4+ T cells from PBMCs. Described subset: CD45RA+ positively selected. This chain connects TRBV5-1 to TRBJ2-7; D unclear. This TCR was sampled from a man aged 18 to 35 in good health. Some clones in this sample may be carry-over from other donors' samples. The CDR3 DNA follows: TGCGCCAGCAGCTTGGATCACGAGCAGTACTTC. This gives the protein CASSLDHEQYF.